This T cell receptor beta chain was sequenced for a study of T cell changes during pregnancy in multiple sclerosis. TCRdb's copy holds only in-frame clones and misses some; the assay was immunoSEQ multiplex PCR. The sample holds about 28,000 clones, 90% to 95% seen once. This CDR3 region has 17 residues. Per germline, CDR1 LGHNA and CDR2 YSLEER. J lost 2 bases, V lost 1 base, and 7 bases had no gene match. The sample consisted of CD8+ T cells from peripheral blood mononuclear cells, taken before pregnancy. The clonotype comes from a female donor with multiple sclerosis, enrolled in a pregnancy study. V gene TRBV4-3 combines with J gene TRBJ2-7; 11 nucleotides match TRBD2. This CDR3 is CASSQAPSGRSAYEQYF. The CDR3 region has the DNA TGCGCCAGCAGCCAAGCGCCTAGCGGGAGGTCCGCCTACGAGCAGTACTTC.